The T cell receptor beta chain described here comes from a study of blood T cell repertoires in COVID-19. The protocol was immunoSEQ multiplex PCR, while the TCRdb copy is restricted to in-frame clones and leaves out a portion. The sample includes 200,000 to 250,000 clones, about 88% of them seen just once. Germline CDR1 and CDR2: SGHVS and FQNEAQ. After removal of 4 bases from V and 5 bases from J, the junction contained 8 bases not matched to a gene. CDR3 length equals 15 residues. V and J are TRBV7-8 and TRBJ1-1; 9 bases are shared with TRBD1. The source is a man in his forties with acute or convalescent COVID-19. Sequenced material: peripheral blood. CDR3: CASSSGTGLTTEAFF. CDR3 nucleotides: TGTGCCAGCAGCTCAGGGACAGGGTTGACTACTGAAGCTTTCTTT.